The T cell receptor beta chain under discussion was sequenced for a study of blood T cells in healthy people across ages. This clonotype came up many times. The authors ran a second PCR of about 7 to 11 cycles using a sample-barcoded 5' primer and a J-beta primer mix. MiXCR, run by TCRdb on the 5' RACE reads, gives a single entry per CDR3 protein. Of roughly 900,000 distinct CDR3 sequences in the sample, roughly 50% are singletons; the top ten hold roughly 12%. From germline, CDR1 is DFQATT and CDR2 SNEGSKA (reference sequence). Between the trimmed V and J ends, which lost 5 bases and 3 bases, there was a span of 10 bases. CDR3 length: 12 amino acids.

The sequencing input was blood. The V and J genes are TRBV20-1 and TRBJ1-1; D is unresolved. This clonotype was sampled from a man aged 25 to 45 in good health. CDR3 coding DNA: TGCAGTGCTGGCGACGGCTACACTGAAGCTTTCTTT. This sequence encodes CSAGDGYTEAFF.